The 19 T cell receptor beta chains below come from one sample, sequenced in a study of cytomegalovirus exposure and HLA in healthy donors. Sequenced by immunoSEQ multiplex PCR; TCRdb stores in-frame clones only, minus some. The data contain approximately 260,000 clones, around 86% of them singletons. Sequencing used PBMCs. The receptor source for this set is a woman in her 30s in good health and CMV-seropositive.

The chain recombines TRBV29-1 with TRBJ1-4; D gene ambiguous. V lost 5 bases and J 11 bases, leaving 12 bases between the germline ends. Looked up from germline, CDR1 is SQVTM and CDR2 is ANQGSEA. The CDR3 has 11 residues. The DNA of the CDR3 is TGCAGCGTTAGGCTCGGGGAGAAACTGTTTTTT. Amino acid sequence: CSVRLGEKLFF. Using reference TRBV29-1 and TRBJ1-4 for the parts outside the CDR3, the full variable domain is SAVISQKPSRDICQRGTSLTIQCQVDSQVTMMFWYRQQPGQSLTLIATANQGSEATYESGFVIDKFPISRPNLTFSTLTVSNMSPEDSSIYLCSVRLGEKLFFGSGTQLSVL.

The V gene is TRBV7-9, the J gene TRBJ1-3; D is uncertain. Germline V gives CDR1 SEHNR, CDR2 FQNEAQ (reference sequence). Trimming took 5 bases from V and 3 from J, leaving 5 bases between them. The CDR3 contains 12 residues. CDR3 region: CASSPIGNTIYF. CDR3 nucleotide sequence: TGTGCCAGCAGCCCTATTGGAAACACCATATATTTT.

The rearrangement links TRBV6-6 to TRBJ2-7; D remains unclear. This CDR3 has 14 residues. Trimming pared 2 bases from V and 0 bases from J, leaving 8 bases between. Per the germline V gene, CDR1 is MNHNY and CDR2 is SVGAGI (reference sequence). The CDR3 DNA sequence: TGTGCCAGCAGTTACATGTCGGGCTCCTACGAGCAGTACTTC. This gives the protein CASSYMSGSYEQYF.

The chain links TRBV2 to TRBJ2-2; possible D gene TRBD1, 5 bases. The CDR3 is 13 residues long. Germline CDR1 reads SNHLY; CDR2 reads FYNNEI. V shed 8 bases and J shed 1 base, with 8 bases lying between them. The CDR3 loop is CASARENTGELFF. The CDR3 DNA follows: TGTGCCAGCGCCAGGGAGAACACCGGGGAGCTGTTTTTT.

As for this clone: An end of the junction does not agree with germline; a read error may underlie this. V is TRBV2 and J is TRBJ2-7; no clear D gene. The CDR3 has 11 amino acids. Per the germline V gene, CDR1 is SNHLY and CDR2 is FYNNEI. Here the CDR3 reads CASSVLISTHF. The CDR3 DNA is TGTGCCAGCAGTGTCCTAATCTCGACTCACTTC.

V is TRBV19 and J is TRBJ2-7, with 9 bases identical to TRBD2. CDR3 length: 15 residues. Trimming took 3 bases from V and 0 from J; bases not matched to a gene: 3. In germline, CDR1 is LNHDA, CDR2 SQIVND (reference sequence). The CDR3 protein is CASSILRGGSYEQYF. CDR3 DNA sequence: TGTGCCAGTAGTATTTTGCGGGGGGGCTCCTACGAGCAGTACTTC. Looking up the rest from reference TRBV19 and TRBJ2-7 gives the full variable domain: DGGITQSPKYLFRKEGQNVTLSCEQNLNHDAMYWYRQDPGQGLRLIYYSQIVNDFQKGDIAEGYSVSREKKESFPLTVTSAQKNPTAFYLCASSILRGGSYEQYFGPGTRLTVT.

J is TRBJ2-7 and V is TRBV7-6, with 8 bases that match TRBD2. J gave up 2 bases and V 5 bases, and 11 bases lay outside the gene matches. The CDR3 runs to 16 residues. Germline assignment: CDR1 SGHVS and CDR2 FNYEAQ. The CDR3 DNA reads as TGTGCCAGCAGCACAGACCCCGATAGCGGGACCTACGAGCAGTACTTC. Amino acids: CASSTDPDSGTYEQYF.

J is TRBJ2-6 and V is TRBV14; possible D gene TRBD1, 6 bases. The CDR3 is 18 residues long. CDR1 is SGHDN, CDR2 FVKESK, per germline. V was shortened by 4 bases and J by 2 bases, with 18 bases between the two germline ends. The CDR3: CASSPGTRVQAGANVLTF. The CDR3 nucleotides are TGTGCCAGCAGCCCGGGGACAAGAGTACAGGCTGGGGCCAACGTCCTGACTTTC.

This clone has just one count. The rearrangement links TRBV5-1 to TRBJ2-1, with 11 bases identical to TRBD2. The CDR3 has 16 amino acids. Germline lookup yields CDR1 SGHRS and CDR2 YFSETQ. The junction had 4 bases not matched to a gene; V was cut back by 3 bases and J by 2 bases. CDR3 DNA: TGCGCCAGCAGCTGGGGACTAGCGGATGCCTACAATGAGCAGTTCTTC. It is translated as CASSWGLADAYNEQFF.

This chain uses TRBV5-4 with TRBJ2-7; the match to TRBD2 covers 8 bases. The germline V gene has CDR1 SGHNT and CDR2 YYREEE (reference sequence). This CDR3 is 16 amino acids long. V shed 1 base, J shed 4 bases, and the junction held 10 bases outside the gene matches. This chain's CDR3 is CASSLFGAGVRYEQYF. The DNA of the CDR3 is TGTGCCAGCAGCTTGTTCGGAGCGGGAGTCAGGTACGAGCAGTACTTC.

This chain joins TRBV11-3 and TRBJ1-4, with D unresolved. CDR1 and CDR2 from the germline V gene are SGHNT and YENEEA. Trimming took off 1 base at V and 6 bases at J, with 9 bases between the two ends. The CDR3 runs 14 residues. The CDR3 loop reads CASSLGAVDEKLFF. The CDR3 bases are TGTGCCAGCAGCTTAGGGGCAGTGGATGAAAAACTGTTTTTT.

The V gene is TRBV6-5, the J gene TRBJ2-7; TRBD2 matches at 10 bases. V shed 6 bases and J 0 bases; nucleotides not matched to a gene: 5. The CDR3 has 15 residues. CDR1 and CDR2 from the germline V gene are MNHEY and SVGAGI. As DNA, the CDR3 is TGTGCCAGCAGCGTAGCGGGAGGTGACTCCTACGAGCAGTACTTC. Translation: CASSVAGGDSYEQYF.

The gene calls are TRBV27 and TRBJ2-7, with D possibly matching TRBD1 (6 bases). Looked up from germline, CDR1 is MNHEY and CDR2 is SMNVEV (reference sequence). Trimming pared 3 bases from V and 0 bases from J, leaving 9 bases between. The CDR3 totals 14 residues. The CDR3 DNA sequence: TGTGCCAGCAGTTTTGACAGGAGCTCCTACGAGCAGTACTTC. Translation gives CASSFDRSSYEQYF.

This clone occurred once. The chain has TRBV5-1 and TRBJ1-4; D not certain. Germline CDR1 is SGHRS and CDR2 is YFSETQ. The ends were cut back, 0 bases at V and 8 bases at J, with 17 bases in the middle. This CDR3 has 16 residues. The CDR3 loop is CASSLAEREFAEKLFF. As DNA, the CDR3 is TGCGCCAGCAGCTTGGCCGAACGGGAATTCGCAGAAAAACTGTTTTTT.

The chain recombines TRBV7-9 with TRBJ2-7, with 9 nucleotides matching TRBD1. The CDR3 spans 13 residues. Germline loops: CDR1 SEHNR, CDR2 FQNEAQ (reference sequence). V lost 4 bases, J lost 8 bases, and 6 bases stayed unmatched. DNA of the CDR3: TGTGCCAGCAGCTCCCGGGACAGGGAGAAGCAGTACTTC. This sequence encodes CASSSRDREKQYF.

The chain links TRBV27 to TRBJ1-5; D is possibly TRBD1 (6 bases). Trimming cost V 5 bases and J 1 base, with 15 bases left between them. The CDR3 consists of 16 residues. Germline-derived CDR1 and CDR2 are MNHEY and SMNVEV (reference sequence). CDR3 region: CASSPSTGRSNQPQHF. Here the CDR3 DNA reads TGTGCCAGCAGTCCCTCGACAGGACGGAGCAATCAGCCCCAGCATTTT.

To note about this clone: The same CDR3 arises from other DNA sequences in this sample as well. The chain combines TRBV4-1 with TRBJ1-1; TRBD1 might be the D (5 bases). Trimming stripped 1 base from V and 1 base from J, with 7 bases between. The germline V gene has CDR1 MGHRA and CDR2 YSYEKL. The CDR3 spans 14 residues. Here the CDR3 DNA reads TGCGCCAGCAGCCAAGTCGGGGGGAACACTGAAGCTTTCTTT. Its translation: CASSQVGGNTEAFF.

This chain connects TRBV25-1 to TRBJ2-1; D is unclear. Between the trimmed V and J ends, which lost 2 bases and 0 bases, there was a span of 11 bases. This CDR3 region has 16 residues. The germline V gene has CDR1 MGHDK and CDR2 SYGVNS. CDR3 in amino acids: CASSEQGGFSYNEQFF. The CDR3 region has the DNA TGTGCCAGCAGTGAACAAGGCGGATTCTCCTACAATGAGCAGTTCTTC. The full variable domain, completed using reference TRBV25-1 and TRBJ2-1, is EADIYQTPRYLVIGTGKKITLECSQTMGHDKMYWYQQDPGMELHLIHYSYGVNSTEKGDLSSESTVSRIRTEHFPLTLESARPSHTSQYLCASSEQGGFSYNEQFFGPGTRLTVL.

The chain couples TRBV28 to TRBJ2-5; TRBD2 matches 11 bases. Germline V gene lookup returns CDR1 MDHEN and CDR2 SYDVKM. Unmatched junction bases numbered 8, after V lost 8 bases and J lost 3 bases. The CDR3 is 15 amino acids. CDR3 in amino acids: CASRILAGAKETQYF. DNA for the CDR3: TGTGCCAGCCGGATACTAGCGGGAGCGAAAGAGACCCAGTACTTC.